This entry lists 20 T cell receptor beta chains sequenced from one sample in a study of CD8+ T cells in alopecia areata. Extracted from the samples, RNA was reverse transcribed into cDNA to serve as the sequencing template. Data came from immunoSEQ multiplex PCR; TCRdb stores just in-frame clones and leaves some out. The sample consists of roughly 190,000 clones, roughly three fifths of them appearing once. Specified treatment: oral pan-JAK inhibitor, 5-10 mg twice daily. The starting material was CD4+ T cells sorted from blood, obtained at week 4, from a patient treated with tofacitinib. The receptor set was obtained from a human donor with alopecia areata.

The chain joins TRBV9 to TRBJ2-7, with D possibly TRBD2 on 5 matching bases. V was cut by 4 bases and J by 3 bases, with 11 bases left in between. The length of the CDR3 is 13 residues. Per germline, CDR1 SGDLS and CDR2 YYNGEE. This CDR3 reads CASSRGPGYEQYF. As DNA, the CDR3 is TGTGCCAGCAGCCGCGGGCCGGGCTACGAGCAGTACTTC.

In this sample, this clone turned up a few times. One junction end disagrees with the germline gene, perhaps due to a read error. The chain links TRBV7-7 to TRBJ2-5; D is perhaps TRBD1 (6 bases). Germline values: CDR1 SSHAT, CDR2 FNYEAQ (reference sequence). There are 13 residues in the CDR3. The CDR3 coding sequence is TGTGCTAGCAGCCGTGGGGGCAAGGAGACCCAGTACTTC. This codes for CASSRGGKETQYF.

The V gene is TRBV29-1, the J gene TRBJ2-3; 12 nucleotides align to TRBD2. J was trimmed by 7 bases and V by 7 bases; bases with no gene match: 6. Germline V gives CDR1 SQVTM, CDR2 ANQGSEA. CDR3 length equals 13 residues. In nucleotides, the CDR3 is TGCAGCGGTAGACTAGCGGGGGTTAATACGCAGTATTTT. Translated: CSGRLAGVNTQYF.

CDR3 DNA sequence: TGTGCCAGCAGCCAAGAGTCAAGAACAGAAGATACGCAGTATTTT. It translates to CASSQESRTEDTQYF. This rearrangement joins TRBV4-2 to TRBJ2-3; D is unclear. Germline-derived CDR1 and CDR2 are LGHNA and YNFKEQ. Trimming took 0 bases from V and 5 from J, leaving 12 bases between them. This CDR3 has 15 residues.

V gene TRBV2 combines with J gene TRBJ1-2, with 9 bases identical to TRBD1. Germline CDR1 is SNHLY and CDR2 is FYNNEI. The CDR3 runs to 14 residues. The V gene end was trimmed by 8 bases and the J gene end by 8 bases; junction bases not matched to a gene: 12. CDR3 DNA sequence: TGTGCCAGCGGGGGTCAAACAGGGGGCTACGGCTACACCTTC. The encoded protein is CASGGQTGGYGYTF.

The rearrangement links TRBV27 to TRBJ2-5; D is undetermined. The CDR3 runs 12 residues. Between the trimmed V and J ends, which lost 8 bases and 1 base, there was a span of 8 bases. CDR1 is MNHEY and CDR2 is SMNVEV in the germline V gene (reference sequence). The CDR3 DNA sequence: TGTGCCAGCTTTAAGGTCCAAGAGACCCAGTACTTC. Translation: CASFKVQETQYF.

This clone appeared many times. CDR3 DNA: TGTGCCAGCAGTTTGGCGGACAGTGAAGCTTTCTTT. Protein: CASSLADSEAFF. The J gene is TRBJ1-1, the V gene TRBV28; tentative D call: TRBD1 (6 bases). The CDR3 runs 12 residues. V shed 3 bases and J shed 7 bases, with 9 bases lying between them. CDR1 MDHEN and CDR2 SYDVKM come from the germline V gene.

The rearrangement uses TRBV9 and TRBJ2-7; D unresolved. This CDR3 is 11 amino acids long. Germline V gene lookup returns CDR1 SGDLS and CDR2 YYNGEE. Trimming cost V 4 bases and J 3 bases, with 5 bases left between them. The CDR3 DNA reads TGTGCCAGCAGCTTCCGCTACGAGCAGTACTTC. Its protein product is CASSFRYEQYF.

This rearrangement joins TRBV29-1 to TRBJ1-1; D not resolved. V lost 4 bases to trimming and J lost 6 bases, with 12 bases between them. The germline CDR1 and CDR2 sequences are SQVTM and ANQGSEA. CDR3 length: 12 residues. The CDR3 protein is CSVVRGGAEAFF. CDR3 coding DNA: TGCAGCGTTGTTCGGGGAGGCGCTGAAGCTTTCTTT.

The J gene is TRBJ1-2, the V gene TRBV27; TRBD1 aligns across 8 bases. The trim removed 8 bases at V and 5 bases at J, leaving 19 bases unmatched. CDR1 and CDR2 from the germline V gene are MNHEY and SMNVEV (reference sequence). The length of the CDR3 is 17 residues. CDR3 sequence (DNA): TGTGCCAGCCGTATACCTGGAGGGGCCAGGGGGCTGTATGGCTACACCTTC. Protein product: CASRIPGGARGLYGYTF.

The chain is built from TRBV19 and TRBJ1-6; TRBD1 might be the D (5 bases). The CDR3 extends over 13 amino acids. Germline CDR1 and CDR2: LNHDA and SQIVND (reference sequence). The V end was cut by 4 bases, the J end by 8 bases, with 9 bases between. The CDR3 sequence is CASSSRDDSPLHF. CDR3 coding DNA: TGTGCCAGTAGTAGCAGGGATGATTCACCCCTCCACTTT.

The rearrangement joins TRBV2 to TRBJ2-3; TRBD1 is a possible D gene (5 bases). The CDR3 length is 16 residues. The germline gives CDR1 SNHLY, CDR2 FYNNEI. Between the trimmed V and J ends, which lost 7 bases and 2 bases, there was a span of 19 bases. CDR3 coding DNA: TGTGCCAGCACGAGGCGTAGGGAAGGGGTCACAGATACGCAGTATTTT. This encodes CASTRRREGVTDTQYF.

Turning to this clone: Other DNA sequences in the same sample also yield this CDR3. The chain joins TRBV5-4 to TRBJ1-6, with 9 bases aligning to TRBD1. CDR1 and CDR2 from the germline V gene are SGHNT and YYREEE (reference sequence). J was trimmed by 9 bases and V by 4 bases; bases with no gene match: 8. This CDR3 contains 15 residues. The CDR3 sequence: CASSLDRGFGSPLHF. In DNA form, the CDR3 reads TGTGCCAGCAGCCTGGACAGGGGATTTGGTTCACCCCTCCACTTT.

In DNA form, the CDR3 reads TGCGCCAGCCGCACACAGACCTCTATTGATTCACCCCTCCACTTT. Protein sequence: CASRTQTSIDSPLHF. The rearrangement joins TRBV5-1 to TRBJ1-6; D call uncertain. Germline assignment: CDR1 SGHRS and CDR2 YFSETQ. V was pared by 7 bases and J by 8 bases, with 19 bases between. The CDR3 is 15 amino acids.

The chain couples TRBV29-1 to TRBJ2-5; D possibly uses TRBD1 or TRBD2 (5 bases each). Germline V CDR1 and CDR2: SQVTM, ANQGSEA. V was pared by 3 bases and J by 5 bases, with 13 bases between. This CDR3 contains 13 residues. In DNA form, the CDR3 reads TGCAGCGTTGATGATGGGGGTCTGGAGACCCAGTACTTC. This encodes CSVDDGGLETQYF.

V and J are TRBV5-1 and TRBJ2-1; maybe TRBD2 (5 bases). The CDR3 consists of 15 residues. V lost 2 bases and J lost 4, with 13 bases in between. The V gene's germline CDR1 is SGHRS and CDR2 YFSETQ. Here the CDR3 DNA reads TGCGCCAGCAGCTTTGGCCTAGCAGATTACAATGAGCAGTTCTTC. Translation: CASSFGLADYNEQFF. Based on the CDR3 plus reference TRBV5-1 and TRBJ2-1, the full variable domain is KAGVTQTPRYLIKTRGQQVTLSCSPISGHRSVSWYQQTPGQGLQFLFEYFSETQRNKGNFPGRFSGRQFSNSRSEMNVSTLELGDSALYLCASSFGLADYNEQFFGPGTRLTVL.

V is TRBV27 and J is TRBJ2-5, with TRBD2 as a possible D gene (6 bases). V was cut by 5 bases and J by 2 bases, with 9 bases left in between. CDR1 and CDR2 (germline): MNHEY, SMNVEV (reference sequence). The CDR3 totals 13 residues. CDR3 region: CASSLARQETQYF. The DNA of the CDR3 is TGTGCCAGCAGTCTAGCGCGACAAGAGACCCAGTACTTC.

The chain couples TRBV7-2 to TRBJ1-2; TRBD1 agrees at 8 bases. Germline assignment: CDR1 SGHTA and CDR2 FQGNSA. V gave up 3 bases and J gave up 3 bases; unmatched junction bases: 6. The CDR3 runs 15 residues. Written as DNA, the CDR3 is TGTGCCAGCAGCTTCCGCTCAGGGGGCGACTATGGCTACACCTTC. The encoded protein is CASSFRSGGDYGYTF.

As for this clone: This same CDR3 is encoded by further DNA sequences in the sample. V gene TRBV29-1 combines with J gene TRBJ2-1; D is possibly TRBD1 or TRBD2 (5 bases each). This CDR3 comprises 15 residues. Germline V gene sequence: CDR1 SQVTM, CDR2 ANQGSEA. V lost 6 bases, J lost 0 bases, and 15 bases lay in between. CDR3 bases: TGCAGCGTCCTCGGGACCGCTAGCTCCTACAATGAGCAGTTCTTC. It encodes CSVLGTASSYNEQFF.

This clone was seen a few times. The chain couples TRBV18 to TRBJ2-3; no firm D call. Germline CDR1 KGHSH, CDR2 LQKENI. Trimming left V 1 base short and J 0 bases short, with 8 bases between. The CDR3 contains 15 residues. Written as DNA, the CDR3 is TGTGCCAGCTCACCACAAAGGCTTAGCACAGATACGCAGTATTTT. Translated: CASSPQRLSTDTQYF.